This is a list of T cell receptor beta chains from one sample in a study of blood T cell repertoires in COVID-19. TCRdb's table, derived via immunoSEQ multiplex PCR, lists solely in-frame clones and lacks some. The table lists roughly 330,000 clones, about nine tenths of them singletons. Sequenced input: PBMCs or T cells enriched from blood (not recorded which). Every receptor here comes from a woman aged 18-35 years who had recovered from COVID-19. The CDR3 runs from the conserved cysteine through the conserved F or W. The order of the fields is J gene, V gene, D gene, clone size, CDR3 DNA, CDR3 protein. D genes are given only for firm matches. Some rows mark clone size as missing; the rest say once, few, many or name a class of expanded clone.

J: TRBJ2-5; V: TRBV19; D: NA; size: NA; DNA: TGTGCCAGTAGTATAGGGAAGGACTACCAAGAGACCCAGTACTTC; CDR3: CASSIGKDYQETQYF
J: TRBJ1-4; V: TRBV7-9; D: NA; size: NA; DNA: TGTGCCAGCAGCTTGGCGGGGAACGAAAAACTGTTTTTT; CDR3: CASSLAGNEKLFF
J: TRBJ2-7; V: TRBV6-6; D: TRBD2; size: NA; DNA: TGTGCCAGCAGCTACCCGGGACTAAGGCCCTCCTACGAGCAGTACTTC; CDR3: CASSYPGLRPSYEQYF
J: TRBJ1-6; V: TRBV11-2; D: TRBD1; size: NA; DNA: TGTGCCAGCAGGACAGGGGTTAATTCACCCCTCCACTTT; CDR3: CASRTGVNSPLHF
J: TRBJ2-7; V: TRBV10-2; D: NA; size: NA; DNA: TGCGCCAGCAGTGAATTCCCAGACTACGAGCAGTACTTC; CDR3: CASSEFPDYEQYF
J: TRBJ2-2; V: TRBV7-2; D: TRBD1; size: NA; DNA: TGTGCCAGCAGCCCCCAGGGGGCAAGCTTCAGCGGGGAGCTGTTTTTT; CDR3: CASSPQGASFSGELFF
J: TRBJ1-1; V: TRBV5-1; D: NA; size: NA; DNA: TGCGCCAGCAGCTTGGAAGGACAGTTGAACACTGAAGCTTTCTTT; CDR3: CASSLEGQLNTEAFF
J: TRBJ2-7; V: TRBV11-2; D: NA; size: NA; DNA: TGTGCCAGCAGCTTAGATATCCTGGAGCAGTACTTC; CDR3: CASSLDILEQYF
J: TRBJ2-7; V: TRBV6-2/TRBV6-3; D: NA; size: NA; DNA: TGTGCCAGCAGTACTATCCTAAGACAGATCTCCTACGAGCAGTACTTC; CDR3: CASSTILRQISYEQYF
J: TRBJ2-2; V: TRBV9; D: NA; size: once; DNA: TGTGCCAGCAGCGTAGTTAGCTCAACCGGGGAGCTGTTTTTT; CDR3: CASSVVSSTGELFF
J: TRBJ1-2; V: TRBV27; D: TRBD1; size: few; DNA: TGTGCCAGCAGTTATGGCACAGGGGGAGGGTATGGCTACACCTTC; CDR3: CASSYGTGGGYGYTF
J: TRBJ2-4; V: TRBV21-1; D: NA; size: few; DNA: TGTGCCAGCAGCATTTACCAGGGGCCTCAGTACTTC; CDR3: CASSIYQGPQYF
J: TRBJ2-2; V: TRBV7-9; D: NA; size: NA; DNA: TGTGCCAGCAGCTTATTCGCAGACACCGGGGAGCTGTTTTTT; CDR3: CASSLFADTGELFF
J: TRBJ1-4; V: TRBV28; D: NA; size: NA; DNA: TGTGCCAGCAGTTCCCCAGCGGGGACTAATGAAAAACTGTTTTTT; CDR3: CASSSPAGTNEKLFF
J: TRBJ2-7; V: TRBV27; D: TRBD2; size: once; DNA: TGTGCCAGCAGTTTGCGGCTAGCGGGAGCGGGCTACGAGCAGTACTTC; CDR3: CASSLRLAGAGYEQYF
J: TRBJ1-6; V: TRBV6-5; D: TRBD1; size: NA; DNA: TGTGCCACCGAGGACAGGGGCTCCTATAATTCACCCCTCCACTTT; CDR3: CATEDRGSYNSPLHF
J: TRBJ2-3; V: TRBV28; D: NA; size: NA; DNA: TGTGCCAGCAGTATAACAGCGGCGGATACGCAGTATTTT; CDR3: CASSITAADTQYF
J: TRBJ2-2; V: TRBV18; D: NA; size: NA; DNA: TGTGCCAGCTCTCGAGGGCCCACGGGCACCGGGGAGCTGTTTTTT; CDR3: CASSRGPTGTGELFF
J: TRBJ1-6; V: TRBV30; D: TRBD1; size: NA; DNA: TGTGCCTGGAGTCCCCCGGGACAGGGGAATACTTCACCCCTCCACTTT; CDR3: CAWSPPGQGNTSPLHF
J: TRBJ2-5; V: TRBV5-1; D: NA; size: NA; DNA: TGCGCCAGCAGCTTGGATTACAGCTTAGAGACCCAGTACTTC; CDR3: CASSLDYSLETQYF
J: TRBJ2-1; V: TRBV27; D: TRBD1; size: NA; DNA: TGTGCCAGCAGTCCCCAACAGGGGGCCTACAATGAGCAGTTCTTC; CDR3: CASSPQQGAYNEQFF
J: TRBJ1-2; V: TRBV15; D: NA; size: NA; DNA: TGTGCCACCAGCCTGGACACTAACTATGGCTACACCTTC; CDR3: CATSLDTNYGYTF
J: TRBJ1-1; V: TRBV30; D: TRBD1; size: NA; DNA: TGTGCCTGGAGTCCGGGACAGGGGGACACTGAAGCTTTCTTT; CDR3: CAWSPGQGDTEAFF
J: TRBJ2-3; V: TRBV7-3; D: TRBD2; size: NA; DNA: TGTGCCAGCAGCTTAACTCCGAGCGGGGGGGCAGATACGCAGTATTTT; CDR3: CASSLTPSGGADTQYF
J: TRBJ2-3; V: TRBV19; D: NA; size: NA; DNA: TGTGCCAGTAGTATGGGCAGTAGCACAGATACGCAGTATTTT; CDR3: CASSMGSSTDTQYF
J: TRBJ2-7; V: TRBV28; D: NA; size: once; DNA: TGTGCCAGCTGTGGGGGCGGCGACGAGCAGTACTTC; CDR3: CASCGGGDEQYF
J: TRBJ1-2; V: TRBV7-2; D: NA; size: NA; DNA: TGTGCCAGCAGCTTAGTGGCGGCATCTAACTATGGCTACACCTTC; CDR3: CASSLVAASNYGYTF
J: TRBJ2-1; V: TRBV19; D: TRBD2; size: NA; DNA: TGTGCCAGTAGTGCGGGACTAGCGGACAATGAGCAGTTCTTC; CDR3: CASSAGLADNEQFF
J: TRBJ1-6; V: TRBV7-9; D: NA; size: NA; DNA: TGTGCCAGCAGCTTACGAGATACAGGGCCGGGTTCACCCCTCCACTTT; CDR3: CASSLRDTGPGSPLHF
J: TRBJ1-4; V: TRBV3-1/TRBV3-2; D: NA; size: NA; DNA: TGTGCCAGCAGCCTGGCGGGGGGTAATGAAAAACTGTTTTTT; CDR3: CASSLAGGNEKLFF
J: TRBJ1-2; V: TRBV7-8; D: NA; size: NA; DNA: TGTGCCAGCAGCTTAGCGAGGGATAACTATGGCTACACCTTC; CDR3: CASSLARDNYGYTF
J: TRBJ1-3; V: TRBV4-1; D: NA; size: NA; DNA: TGCGCCAGCAGCCACGGCAGGGCCTCCTCTGGAAACACCATATATTTT; CDR3: CASSHGRASSGNTIYF